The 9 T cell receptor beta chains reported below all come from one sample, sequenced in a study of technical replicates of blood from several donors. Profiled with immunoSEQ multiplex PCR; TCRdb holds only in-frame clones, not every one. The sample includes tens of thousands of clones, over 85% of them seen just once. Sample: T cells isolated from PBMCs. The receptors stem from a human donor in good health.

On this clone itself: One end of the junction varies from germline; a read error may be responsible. The CDR3: CASGLAVGGYTF. The CDR3 DNA follows: TGTGCCAGCGGCTTGGCTGTCGGGGGCTACACCTTC. The chain links TRBV5-6 to TRBJ1-2, with D uncertain. Germline assignment: CDR1 SGHDT and CDR2 YYEEEE. CDR3 length: 12 amino acids.

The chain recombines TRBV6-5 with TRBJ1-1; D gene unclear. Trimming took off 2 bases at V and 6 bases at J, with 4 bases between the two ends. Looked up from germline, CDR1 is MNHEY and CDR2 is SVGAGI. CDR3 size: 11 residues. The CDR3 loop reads CASSYGPEAFF. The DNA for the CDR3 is TGTGCCAGCAGTTACGGCCCTGAAGCTTTCTTT.

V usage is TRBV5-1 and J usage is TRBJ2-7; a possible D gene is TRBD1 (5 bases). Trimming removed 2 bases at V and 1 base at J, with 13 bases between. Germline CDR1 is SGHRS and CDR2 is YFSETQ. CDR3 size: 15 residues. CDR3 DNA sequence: TGCGCCAGCAGCTTAGGTGGACATCTTTCCTACGAGCAGTACTTC. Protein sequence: CASSLGGHLSYEQYF.

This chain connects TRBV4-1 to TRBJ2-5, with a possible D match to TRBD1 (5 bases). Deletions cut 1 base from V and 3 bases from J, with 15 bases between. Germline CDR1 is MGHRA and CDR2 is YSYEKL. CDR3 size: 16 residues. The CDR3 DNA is TGCGCCAGCAGCCAAGGTTGGGGCAGGGCAGAAGAGACCCAGTACTTC. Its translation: CASSQGWGRAEETQYF.

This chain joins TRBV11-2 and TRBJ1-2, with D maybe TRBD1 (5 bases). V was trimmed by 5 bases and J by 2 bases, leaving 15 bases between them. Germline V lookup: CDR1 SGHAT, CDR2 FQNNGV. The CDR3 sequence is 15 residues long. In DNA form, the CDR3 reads TGTGCCAGCAGCCAGAGAGACAGAAACAACTATGGCTACACCTTC. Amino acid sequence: CASSQRDRNNYGYTF.

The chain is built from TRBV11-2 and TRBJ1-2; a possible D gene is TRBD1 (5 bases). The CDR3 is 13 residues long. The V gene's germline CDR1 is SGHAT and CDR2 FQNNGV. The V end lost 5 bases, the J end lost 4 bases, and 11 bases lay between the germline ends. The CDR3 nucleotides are TGTGCCAGCAGCGAGGGACTGACCTATGGCTACACCTTC. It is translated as CASSEGLTYGYTF.

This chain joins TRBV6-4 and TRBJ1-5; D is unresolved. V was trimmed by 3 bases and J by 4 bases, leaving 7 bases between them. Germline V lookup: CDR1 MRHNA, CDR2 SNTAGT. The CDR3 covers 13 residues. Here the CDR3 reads CASSEQVNQPQHF. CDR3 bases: TGTGCCAGCAGTGAGCAGGTAAATCAGCCCCAGCATTTT.

CDR3 sequence (DNA): TGTGCCAGCAGTGAAGAGCGGGGGGCCGGGGATACGCAGTATTTT. It specifies CASSEERGAGDTQYF. The chain joins TRBV2 to TRBJ2-3; 9 bases line up with TRBD2. V dropped 1 base and J dropped 6; count of bases not matched to a gene: 5. CDR1 is SNHLY, CDR2 FYNNEI, per germline. The CDR3 runs 15 residues.

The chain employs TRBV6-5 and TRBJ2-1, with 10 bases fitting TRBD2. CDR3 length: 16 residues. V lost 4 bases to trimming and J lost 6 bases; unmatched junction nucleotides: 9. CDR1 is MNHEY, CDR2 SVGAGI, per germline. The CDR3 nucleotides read TGTGCCAGCAGTTGGCTTCCAGCGGGGGGGGGCAATGAGCAGTTCTTC. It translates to CASSWLPAGGGNEQFF.